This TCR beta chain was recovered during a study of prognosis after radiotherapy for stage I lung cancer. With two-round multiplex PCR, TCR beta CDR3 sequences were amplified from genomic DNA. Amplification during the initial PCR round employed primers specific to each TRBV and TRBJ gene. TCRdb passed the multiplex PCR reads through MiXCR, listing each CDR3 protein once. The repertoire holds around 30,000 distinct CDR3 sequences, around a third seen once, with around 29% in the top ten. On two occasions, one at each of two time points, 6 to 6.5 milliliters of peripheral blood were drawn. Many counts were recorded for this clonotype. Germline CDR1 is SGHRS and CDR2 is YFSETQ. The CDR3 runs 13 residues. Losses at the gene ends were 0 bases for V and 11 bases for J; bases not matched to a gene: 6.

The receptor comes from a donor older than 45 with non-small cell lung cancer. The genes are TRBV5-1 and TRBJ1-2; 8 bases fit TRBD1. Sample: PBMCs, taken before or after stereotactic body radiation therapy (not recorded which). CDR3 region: CASSLVQGGAYTF. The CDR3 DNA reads TGCGCCAGCAGCTTGGTACAGGGGGGAGCTTACACCTTC.